This T cell receptor beta chain was captured in a study of OX40 agonist ivuxolimab in advanced cancers. As for the study more broadly: The costimulatory receptor OX40 (CD134) was targeted by ivuxolimab, a fully human IgG2 agonistic monoclonal antibody. Intravenous ivuxolimab was administered to patients every 2 weeks at six dose levels: 0.01, 0.1, 0.3, 1.5, 3 and 10 mg/kg. Among the roughly 52 dose-escalation patients, roughly 20 had hepatocellular carcinoma, approximately 15 melanoma, 9 renal cell carcinoma and 9 head and neck cancer. In the dose-escalation cohort, 82.7% of patients were male, and the mean age was roughly 60 years, with a range of about 20 to 79. Patients were allowed to have had prior anti-PD-1, anti-PD-L1 or anti-CTLA-4 therapy, and approximately 40% of the dose-escalation patients had been treated with checkpoint inhibitors. Partial responses occurred in three dose-escalation patients, of whom one had hepatocellular carcinoma and two had cutaneous melanoma. The purpose of peripheral TCRbeta sequencing was to test whether ivuxolimab changed TCR sequence diversity and led to clonal T-cell expansion. The paper describes the monotherapy dose-escalation part (N = 52 patients) of the phase I trial of ivuxolimab. Overall study outcomes, separate from this receptor: Low levels of normalized T-cell clonal expansion were also shown by some nonresponding patients. In the 0.1-3.0 mg/kg groups, partial responders were among the patients with the lowest normalized peripheral clonal expansion, particularly in CD8+ T cells. The antigen specificity of the clonally expanded peripheral T cells was not determined. After ivuxolimab, expanded clones were on average more numerous among CD8+ T cells than among CD4+ T cells. At doses from 0.1 to 3.0 mg/kg, clonal expansion was seen in both CD4+ and CD8+ blood T cells between baseline and week 6.

The trial excluded patients who had a history of autoimmune disease or were on systemic immunosuppression. Peripheral blood for TCR sequencing was drawn from every dose cohort at baseline, at cycle 4 day 1 and at cycle 7 day 1. The samples were drawn from a first-in-human, open-label, multicenter phase I dose-escalation trial of ivuxolimab. Adults with locally advanced or metastatic melanoma, renal cell carcinoma, hepatocellular carcinoma or head and neck squamous cell carcinoma were enrolled in the trial. Before TCR sequencing, CD4+ and CD8+ T cells were separately sorted from peripheral blood. Per the germline V gene, KGHSH is the CDR1 and LQKENI is the CDR2. A distance of 9 bases separates the germline ends of V and J, which lose 2 bases and 7 bases respectively. Spanning cysteine to phenylalanine, the CDR3 consists of 13 amino acids. Only the CDR3 DNA is retained, 39 bases long and in frame from the first base.

To sequence the TCRbeta CDR3 region, genomic DNA was isolated from the sorted cells. The immunoSEQ Assay was used for sequencing of TCRbeta CDR3 regions. Sourced from immuneACCESS, this table was stored by TCRdb with only in-frame sequences that have V and J called. A share of the clones is absent; for the studies checked, an unresolved V gene accounts for under half, and the remainder has no known explanation. The sample table shows tens of thousands of clones, and around 90% are seen once. Approximately 0.3% of the sample is in the top ten clones. In regard to this clone: It has no known antigen specificity. Base qualities are not recorded, but no much larger clone differs from it by a single base.

The receptor chain draws on TRBV18 and TRBJ1-5; confidence is insufficient to name the D gene. The material sequenced was CD4+ or CD8+ T cells sorted from blood, taken in a trial of the OX40 agonist ivuxolimab. This receptor was taken from an adult with an advanced solid tumor such as melanoma, head and neck, liver or kidney cancer. The nucleotide sequence is TGTGCCAGCTCACCAGGGGAGAGACAGCCCCAGCATTTT. Translated, this gives CASSPGERQPQHF.